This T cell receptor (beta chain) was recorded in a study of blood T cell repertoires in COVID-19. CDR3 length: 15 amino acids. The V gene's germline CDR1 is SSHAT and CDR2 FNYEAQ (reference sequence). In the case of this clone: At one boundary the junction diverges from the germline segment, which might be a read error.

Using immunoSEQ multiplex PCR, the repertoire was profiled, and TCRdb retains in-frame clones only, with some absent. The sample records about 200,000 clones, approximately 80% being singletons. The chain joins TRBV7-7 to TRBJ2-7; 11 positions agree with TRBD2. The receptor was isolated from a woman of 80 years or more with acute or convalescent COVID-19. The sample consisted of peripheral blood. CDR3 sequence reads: CASSPGTSGRYEQYF. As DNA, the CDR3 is TGTGCTAGCAGCCCCGGGACTAGCGGACGCTACGAGCAGTACTTC.